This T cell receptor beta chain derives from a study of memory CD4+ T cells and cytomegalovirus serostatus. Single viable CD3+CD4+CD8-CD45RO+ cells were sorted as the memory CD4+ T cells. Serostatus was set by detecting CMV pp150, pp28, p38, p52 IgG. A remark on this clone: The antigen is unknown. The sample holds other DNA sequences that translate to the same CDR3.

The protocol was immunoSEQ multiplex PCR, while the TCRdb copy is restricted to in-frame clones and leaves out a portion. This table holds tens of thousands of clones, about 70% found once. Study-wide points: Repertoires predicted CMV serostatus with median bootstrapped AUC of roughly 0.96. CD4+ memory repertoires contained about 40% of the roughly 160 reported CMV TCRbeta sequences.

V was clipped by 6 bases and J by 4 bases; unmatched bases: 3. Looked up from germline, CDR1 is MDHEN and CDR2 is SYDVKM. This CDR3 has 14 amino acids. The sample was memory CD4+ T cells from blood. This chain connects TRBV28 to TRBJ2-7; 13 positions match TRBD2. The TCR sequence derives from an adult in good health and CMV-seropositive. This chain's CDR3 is CASRPGLAGYEQYF. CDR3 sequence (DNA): TGTGCCAGCAGACCGGGACTAGCGGGGTACGAGCAGTACTTC.